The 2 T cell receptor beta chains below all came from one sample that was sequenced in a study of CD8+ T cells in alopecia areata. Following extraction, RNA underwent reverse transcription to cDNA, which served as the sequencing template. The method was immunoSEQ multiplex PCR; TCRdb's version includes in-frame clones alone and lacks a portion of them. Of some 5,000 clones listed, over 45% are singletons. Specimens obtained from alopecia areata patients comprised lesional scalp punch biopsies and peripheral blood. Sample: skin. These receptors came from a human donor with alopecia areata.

The DNA for the CDR3 is TGTGCCAGCAGCCAGGATGGAAGCGGGAGCGGGGAGCTGTTTTTT. This encodes CASSQDGSGSGELFF. The V and J genes are TRBV4-2 and TRBJ2-2, with TRBD2 matching 8 bases. Germline V gene lookup returns CDR1 LGHNA and CDR2 YNFKEQ. The CDR3 consists of 15 residues. V lost 3 bases to trimming and J lost 7 bases; unmatched junction nucleotides: 7.

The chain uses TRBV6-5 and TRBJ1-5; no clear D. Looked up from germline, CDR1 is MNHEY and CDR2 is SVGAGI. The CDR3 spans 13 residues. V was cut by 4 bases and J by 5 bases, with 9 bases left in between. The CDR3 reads CASSSLAYQPQHF. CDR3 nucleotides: TGTGCCAGCAGTTCTCTGGCTTATCAGCCCCAGCATTTT.